This TCR beta chain originates from a study of T-cell memory formation after mild COVID-19. Study-wide background: Largely donor-specific TCR clusters were found. Study-level findings and limits: Day 15 to 85 contractors were CD4/CD8 balanced; later expanders leaned CD4+. In pre-infection memory, a portion of responding clones appeared, which suggested that cross-reactive memory joined.

5'RACE, which relied on constant-segment primers, yielded TCR alpha and TCR beta cDNA libraries carrying sample barcodes and UMIs. Via MiXCR, TCRdb re-called the 5' RACE reads, giving one row per CDR3 protein. The data show about 400,000 distinct CDR3 sequences, approximately 15% seen once. This CDR3 comprises 13 residues. Germline CDR1 and CDR2: SEHNR and FQNEAQ (reference sequence). V shed 5 bases and J shed 10 bases, with 12 bases lying between them. This clonotype showed up just a few times. Its antigen is unidentified. Specimen: PBMCs or a T cell subset sorted from them (not recorded which). The source is a man aged 18 to 35 who had mild COVID-19 (a few samples of this study predate the infection). Cell type and time point are not known. The chain joins TRBV7-9 to TRBJ2-6; D gene unclear. CDR3 nucleotides: TGTGCCAGCAGCCCCCGGACGCCTAACGTCCTGACTTTC. This codes for CASSPRTPNVLTF.